Described below is a single T cell receptor (beta chain) sequence and its context. Its target is unknown. Use of 60 Vbeta and 13 Jbeta primers characterized the PCR. Libraries were prepared by immunoSEQ multiplex PCR; TCRdb keeps only in-frame clonotypes and omits some of them. The sample lists 92,000 or so clones, approximately 60% occurring once. This sample is part of a study of cytomegalovirus exposure and HLA in healthy donors. The length of the CDR3 is 15 residues. With 2 bases removed from V and 7 bases from J, the gap between germline ends came to 15 bases. CDR1 SGHRS and CDR2 YFSETQ come from the germline V gene. General study points: Donors belonging to an Asian-associated ancestry cluster reportedly showed fewer N-insertions in productive TCRs than the roughly 700-donor mean, according to what a later analysis found.

J is TRBJ2-2 and V is TRBV5-1; D remains ambiguous. Sequenced material: PBMCs. This sequence originates from a woman aged 45-65 years in good health and CMV-seropositive. The CDR3 is CASSFRQEKDGELFF. DNA of the CDR3: TGCGCCAGCAGCTTCAGGCAGGAAAAAGACGGGGAGCTGTTTTTT.